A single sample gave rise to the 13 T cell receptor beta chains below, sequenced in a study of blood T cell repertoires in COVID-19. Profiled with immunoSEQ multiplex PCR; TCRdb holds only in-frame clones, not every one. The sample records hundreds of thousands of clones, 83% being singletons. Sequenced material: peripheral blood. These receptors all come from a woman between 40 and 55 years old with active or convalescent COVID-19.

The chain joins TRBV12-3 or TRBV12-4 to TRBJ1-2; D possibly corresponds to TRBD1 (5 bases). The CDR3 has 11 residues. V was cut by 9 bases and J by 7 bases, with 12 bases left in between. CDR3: CASDSGFGYTF. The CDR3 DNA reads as TGTGCCAGTGACTCAGGGTTTGGCTACACCTTC.

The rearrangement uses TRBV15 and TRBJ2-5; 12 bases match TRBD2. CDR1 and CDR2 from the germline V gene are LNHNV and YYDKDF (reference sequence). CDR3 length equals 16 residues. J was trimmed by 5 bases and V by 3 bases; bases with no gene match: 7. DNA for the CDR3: TGTGCCACCAGCAGGGGCTCGACTAGCGGGAGCGAGACCCAGTACTTC. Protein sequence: CATSRGSTSGSETQYF.

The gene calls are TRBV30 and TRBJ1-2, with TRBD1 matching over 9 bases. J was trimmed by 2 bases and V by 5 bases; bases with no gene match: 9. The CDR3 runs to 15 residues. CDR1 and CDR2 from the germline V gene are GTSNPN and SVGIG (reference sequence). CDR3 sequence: CAWGGPGTGNYGYTF. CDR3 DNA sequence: TGTGCCTGGGGTGGGCCCGGGACAGGGAACTATGGCTACACCTTC. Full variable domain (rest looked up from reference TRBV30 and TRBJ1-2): SQTIHQWPATLVQPVGSPLSLECTVEGTSNPNLYWYRQAAGRGLQLLFYSVGIGQISSEVPQNLSASRPQDRQFILSSKKLLLSDSGFYLCAWGGPGTGNYGYTFGSGTRLTVV.

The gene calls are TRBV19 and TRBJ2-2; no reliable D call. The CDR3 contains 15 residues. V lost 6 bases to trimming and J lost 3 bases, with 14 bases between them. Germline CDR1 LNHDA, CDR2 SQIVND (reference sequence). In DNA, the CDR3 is TGTGCCAGTAGCCCCCCCTCCCTATACACCGGGGAGCTGTTTTTT. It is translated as CASSPPSLYTGELFF.

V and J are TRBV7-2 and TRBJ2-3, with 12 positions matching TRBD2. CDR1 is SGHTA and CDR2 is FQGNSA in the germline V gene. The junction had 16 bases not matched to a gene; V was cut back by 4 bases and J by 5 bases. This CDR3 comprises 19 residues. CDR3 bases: TGTGCCAGCAGCTCCCCTTCTAGCGGGGGGGCCGGGCTCCGAGATACGCAGTATTTT. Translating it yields CASSSPSSGGAGLRDTQYF. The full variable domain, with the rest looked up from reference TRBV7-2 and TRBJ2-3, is GAGVSQSPSNKVTEKGKDVELRCDPISGHTALYWYRQSLGQGLEFLIYFQGNSAPDKSGLPSDRFSAERTGGSVSTLTIQRTQQEDSAVYLCASSSPSSGGAGLRDTQYFGPGTRLTVL.

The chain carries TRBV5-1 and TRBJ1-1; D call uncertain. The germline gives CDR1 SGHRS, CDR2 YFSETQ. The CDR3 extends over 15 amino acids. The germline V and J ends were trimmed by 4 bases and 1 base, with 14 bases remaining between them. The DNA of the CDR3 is TGCGCCAGCAGCCTAACACAGCCGTCGAACACTGAAGCTTTCTTT. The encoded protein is CASSLTQPSNTEAFF.

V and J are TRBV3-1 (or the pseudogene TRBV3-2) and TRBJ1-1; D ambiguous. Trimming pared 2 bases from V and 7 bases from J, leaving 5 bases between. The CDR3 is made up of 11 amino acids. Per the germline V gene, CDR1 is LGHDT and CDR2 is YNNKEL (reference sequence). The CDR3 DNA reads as TGTGCCAGCAGCCAACTTAGTGAAGCTTTCTTT. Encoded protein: CASSQLSEAFF.

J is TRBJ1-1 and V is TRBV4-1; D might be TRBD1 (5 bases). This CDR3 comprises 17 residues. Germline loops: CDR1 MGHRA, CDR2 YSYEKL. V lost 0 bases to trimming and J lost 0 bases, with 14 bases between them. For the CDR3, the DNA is TGCGCCAGCAGCCAAGATCCGGGGGTAGGCCTGAACACTGAAGCTTTCTTT. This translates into CASSQDPGVGLNTEAFF.

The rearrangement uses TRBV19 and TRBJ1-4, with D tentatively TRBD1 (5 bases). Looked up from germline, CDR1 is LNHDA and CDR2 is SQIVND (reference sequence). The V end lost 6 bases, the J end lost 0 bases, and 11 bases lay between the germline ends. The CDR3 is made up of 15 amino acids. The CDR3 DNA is TGTGCCAGTAGGAATACAGGAGCAACTAATGAAAAACTGTTTTTT. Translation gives CASRNTGATNEKLFF. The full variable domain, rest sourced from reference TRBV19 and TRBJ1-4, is DGGITQSPKYLFRKEGQNVTLSCEQNLNHDAMYWYRQDPGQGLRLIYYSQIVNDFQKGDIAEGYSVSREKKESFPLTVTSAQKNPTAFYLCASRNTGATNEKLFFGSGTQLSVL.

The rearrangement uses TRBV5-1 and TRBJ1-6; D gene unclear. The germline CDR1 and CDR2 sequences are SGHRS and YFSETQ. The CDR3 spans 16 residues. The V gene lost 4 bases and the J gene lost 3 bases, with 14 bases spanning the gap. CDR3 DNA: TGCGCCAGCAGCCCCGGAGGCAACATCTATAATTCACCCCTCCACTTT. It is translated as CASSPGGNIYNSPLHF.

The CDR3 coding sequence is TGTGCCAGCAGTCCCCGCTTGGAGGAGGAAAAACTGTTTTTT. This codes for CASSPRLEEEKLFF. This chain connects TRBV27 to TRBJ1-4; D is unresolved. V dropped 5 bases and J dropped 8 bases, with 15 bases sitting between them. Germline V CDR1 and CDR2: MNHEY, SMNVEV (reference sequence). The CDR3 totals 14 residues. The entire variable domain, with the rest obtained from reference TRBV27 and TRBJ1-4, is as follows: EAQVTQNPRYLITVTGKKLTVTCSQNMNHEYMSWYRQDPGLGLRQIYYSMNVEVTDKGDVPEGYKVSRKEKRNFPLILESPSPNQTSLYFCASSPRLEEEKLFFGSGTQLSVL.

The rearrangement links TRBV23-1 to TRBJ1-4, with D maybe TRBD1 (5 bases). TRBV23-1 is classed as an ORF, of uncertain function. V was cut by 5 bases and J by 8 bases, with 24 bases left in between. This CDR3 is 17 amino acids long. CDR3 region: CASSFGHGKGVEEKLFF. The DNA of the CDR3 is TGCGCCAGCAGTTTCGGACATGGGAAGGGTGTCGAGGAAAAACTGTTTTTT.

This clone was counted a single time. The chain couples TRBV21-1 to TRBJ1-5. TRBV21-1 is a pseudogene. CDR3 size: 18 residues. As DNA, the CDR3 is TGTGCCAGCAGCAAAGAATCCACACGGGCAGCGGGCAATCAGCCCCAGCATTTT. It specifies CASSKESTRAAGNQPQHF.